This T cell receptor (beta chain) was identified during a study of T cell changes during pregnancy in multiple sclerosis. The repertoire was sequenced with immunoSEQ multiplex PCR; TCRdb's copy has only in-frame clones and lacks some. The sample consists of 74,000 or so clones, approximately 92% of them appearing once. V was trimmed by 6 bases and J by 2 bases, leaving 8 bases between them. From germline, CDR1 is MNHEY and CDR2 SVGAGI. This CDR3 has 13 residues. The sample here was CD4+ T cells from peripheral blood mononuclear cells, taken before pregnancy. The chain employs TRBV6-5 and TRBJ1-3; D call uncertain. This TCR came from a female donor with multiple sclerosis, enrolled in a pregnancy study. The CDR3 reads CASREGPGNTIYF. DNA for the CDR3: TGTGCCAGCAGAGAGGGTCCTGGAAACACCATATATTTT.